This record concerns one T cell receptor beta chain sequence. Which antigen it targets is not known. No much larger clonotype is one base removed from it; base qualities were not supplied. Systemically healthy Caucasian individuals from Russia, approximately 39 in total and aged roughly 6 to 100 years, were included as donors. Each donor gave about 10 milliliters of peripheral blood, drawn into EDTA-treated Vacutainer tubes. Ficoll-Paque density-gradient centrifugation was used to isolate PBMCs, with at least 7 million per sample. Trizol reagent was used to extract total RNA from PBMCs, with at least 6 micrograms per sample. The percentages of naive CD45RAhigh/CD27high T cells were determined by flow cytometry on a PBMC aliquot from every donor. The library was made by 5' RACE. The sequencing machine was an Illumina HiSeq 2500. A second about 7 to 11 cycle PCR used a sample-barcoded 5' primer and a J-beta primer mix. A template-switch 5' adaptor carrying 12 random nucleotides introduced a unique molecular identifier onto each TCR beta cDNA molecule. Each sample yielded at least 3 million CDR3-containing paired-end reads. First-strand cDNA synthesis was performed from all RNA using the Mint cDNA synthesis kit, with priming by a TRBC-specific oligonucleotide. Following uracil-DNA glycosylase treatment, a first 18-cycle PCR with universal primers M1SS and BC2_uni_R was performed on all cDNA. The published analysis was carried out like this. For normalization, 1 million high-quality reads, each with a distinct molecular identifier, were randomly selected from each sample. Instead of being binned into consensus sequences, reads with shared molecular identifiers were discarded. MiTCR, run with a Q25 quality threshold and the strictest error-elimination algorithm, handled CDR3 identification, clonotype clustering and error correction. A nonparametric unseen species model with Euler transformation was used to estimate a lower bound on total TCR beta diversity. Using fastp at Q25 and MiXCR, TCRdb reprocessed the public reads and kept productive beta chains. Duplicate CDR3 protein sequences are folded into a single record with the most common DNA and genes. The V and J calls and clone size come from TCRdb's table, not from the authors' own analysis. The sample contains around 970,000 distinct CDR3 sequences, about 53% of them found a single time. About a fifth of the sample goes to the ten largest clones.

The record originates from a study of blood T cells in healthy people across ages (dated by TCRdb to 2013 to 2016). Regarding the study in general: Template switching captured roughly one uniquely barcoded TCR beta cDNA molecule per two T cells in model experiments. To avoid experimental bias, donors of different ages were randomly spread across the sequencing lanes. The donors were divided into four age groups: young (average around 16 years), middle-aged (over 35), aged (about 56) and long-lived (roughly 82). For two donors (one aged 18 to 29 and one aged 80 or older), the study analyzed two additional independent replicas of 1 million unique cDNA reads from the same blood draw. The study measured age-related changes in TCR beta repertoire diversity using deep sequencing normalized with unique cDNA molecular identifiers.

What the study reported, not specific to this receptor: Compared with the aged group, the long-lived group had more naive CD4+ T cells, fewer expanded clones and increased TCR diversity, a pattern suggesting age selection. Estimates of total diversity based on one million sequenced T cells were considered lower bounds and underestimates. The CMV infection status of donors was not known, potentially confounding age-related changes in expanded clonotypes. There was a strong correlation between observed TCR beta diversity and the percentage of naive T cells measured by flow cytometry. Observed TCR beta diversity per million T cells fell roughly linearly with age, and a significant reduction was already apparent by age roughly 40. Since profiling was done on bulk unsorted PBMCs, naive and antigen-experienced compartments could not be conclusively compared.

Per the germline V gene (reference sequence), WNHNN is the CDR1 and SYGVQD is the CDR2. Clipping removes 6 bases from V and 6 bases from J, with 9 as the unmatched junction base count. Counted from cysteine to phenylalanine, this CDR3 has 15 amino acids. Only the CDR3 portion is preserved as DNA: 45 bases, with reading frame beginning at the first base. The clonotype was recovered from a woman in her fifties or sixties in good health. The sequence links TRBV10-1 to TRBJ1-1; 11 bases in between match TRBD1. The specimen sequenced was blood. The CDR3 has the sequence CASSPGQGAAAEAFF. The nucleotides are TGCGCCAGCAGCCCTGGACAGGGGGCAGCGGCTGAAGCTTTCTTT.